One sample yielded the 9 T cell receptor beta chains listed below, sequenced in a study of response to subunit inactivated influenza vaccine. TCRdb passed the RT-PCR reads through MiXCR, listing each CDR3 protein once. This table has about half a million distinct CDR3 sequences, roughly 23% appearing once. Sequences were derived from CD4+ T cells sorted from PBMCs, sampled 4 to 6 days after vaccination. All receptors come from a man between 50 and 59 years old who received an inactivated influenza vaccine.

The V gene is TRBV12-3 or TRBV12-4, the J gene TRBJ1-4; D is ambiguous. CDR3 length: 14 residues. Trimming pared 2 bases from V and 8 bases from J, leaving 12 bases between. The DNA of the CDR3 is TGTGCCAGCAGTTTATTGCATGGAGGAGAAAAACTGTTTTTT. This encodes CASSLLHGGEKLFF.

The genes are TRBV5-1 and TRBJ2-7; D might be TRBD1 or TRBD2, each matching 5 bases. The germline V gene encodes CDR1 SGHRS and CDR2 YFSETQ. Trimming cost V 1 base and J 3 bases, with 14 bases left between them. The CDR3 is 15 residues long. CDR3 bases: TGCGCCAGCAGCTTGTGGACGGGGCAAGACTACGAGCAGTACTTC. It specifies CASSLWTGQDYEQYF.

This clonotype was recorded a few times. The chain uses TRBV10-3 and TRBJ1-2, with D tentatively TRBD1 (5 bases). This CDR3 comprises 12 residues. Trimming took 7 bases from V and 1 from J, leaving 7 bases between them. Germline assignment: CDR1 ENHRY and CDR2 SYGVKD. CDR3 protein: CAITGGNYGYTF. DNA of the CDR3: TGTGCCATCACGGGGGGTAACTATGGCTACACCTTC.

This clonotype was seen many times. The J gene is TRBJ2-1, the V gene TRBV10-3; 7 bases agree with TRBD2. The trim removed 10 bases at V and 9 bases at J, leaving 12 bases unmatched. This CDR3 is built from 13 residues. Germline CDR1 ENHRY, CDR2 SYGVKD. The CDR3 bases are TGTGCCACCTCCTACGTTCGGGAGGCTGAGCAGTTCTTC. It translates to CATSYVREAEQFF.

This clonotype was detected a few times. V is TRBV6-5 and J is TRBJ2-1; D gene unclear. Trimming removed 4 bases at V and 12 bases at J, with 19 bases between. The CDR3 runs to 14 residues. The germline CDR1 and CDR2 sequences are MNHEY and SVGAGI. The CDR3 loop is CASSSSTLGGWQFF. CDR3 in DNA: TGTGCCAGCAGTTCGTCTACCCTAGGCGGTTGGCAGTTCTTC.

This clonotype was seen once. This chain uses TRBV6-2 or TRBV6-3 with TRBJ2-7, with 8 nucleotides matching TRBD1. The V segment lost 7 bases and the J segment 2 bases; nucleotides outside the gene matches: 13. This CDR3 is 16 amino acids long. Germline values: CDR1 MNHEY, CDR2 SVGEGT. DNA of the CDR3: TGTGCCAGCATTAGCTTGCAGGGGGCCATTACCTACGAGCAGTACTTC. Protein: CASISLQGAITYEQYF.

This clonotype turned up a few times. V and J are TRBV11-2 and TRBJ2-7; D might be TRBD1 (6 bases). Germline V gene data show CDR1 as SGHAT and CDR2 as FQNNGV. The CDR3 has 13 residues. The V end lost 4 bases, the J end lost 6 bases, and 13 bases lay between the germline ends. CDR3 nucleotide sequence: TGTGCCAGCAGCTGGGGGCTTGAGGGCGAGCAGTACTTC. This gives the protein CASSWGLEGEQYF.

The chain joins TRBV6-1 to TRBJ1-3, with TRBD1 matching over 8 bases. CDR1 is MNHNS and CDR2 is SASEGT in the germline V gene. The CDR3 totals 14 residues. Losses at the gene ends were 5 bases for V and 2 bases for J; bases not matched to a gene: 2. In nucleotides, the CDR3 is TGTGCCAGCAGTACACAGGGGGCTGGAAACACCATATATTTT. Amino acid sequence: CASSTQGAGNTIYF.

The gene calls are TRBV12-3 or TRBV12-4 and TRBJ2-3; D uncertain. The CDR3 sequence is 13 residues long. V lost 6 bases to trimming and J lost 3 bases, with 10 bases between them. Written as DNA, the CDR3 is TGTGCCAGCAGCTACTATGGGACAGATACGCAGTATTTT. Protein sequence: CASSYYGTDTQYF.